The 11 T cell receptor beta chains presented below share a single source sample, sequenced in a study of T cells in narcolepsy. TCRdb's table, derived via immunoSEQ multiplex PCR, lists solely in-frame clones and lacks some. Here the sample spans tens of thousands of clones, less than 90% being singletons. Sequencing used memory (CD45RA-) CD4+ T cells from blood. The receptors derive from a human donor in good health.

The chain recombines TRBV5-4 with TRBJ1-1, with a tentative D call TRBD1 (6 bases). Trimming cost V 0 bases and J 6 bases, with 12 bases left between them. The CDR3 contains 14 residues. Looked up from germline, CDR1 is SGHNT and CDR2 is YYREEE (reference sequence). This CDR3 is CASSLVQGNAEAFF. CDR3 in DNA: TGTGCCAGCAGCTTGGTACAGGGTAACGCTGAAGCTTTCTTT.

This clone was recorded a few times. The rearrangement uses TRBV4-1 and TRBJ2-4; the match to TRBD1 covers 8 bases. The germline V gene has CDR1 MGHRA and CDR2 YSYEKL. V gave up 6 bases and J gave up 5 bases; unmatched junction bases: 3. This CDR3 has 13 amino acids. The CDR3 here is CASSTGGQNIQYF. The CDR3, as DNA: TGCGCCAGCAGTACAGGGGGGCAAAACATTCAGTACTTC.

The chain joins TRBV29-1 to TRBJ1-2; D ambiguous. Germline V lookup: CDR1 SQVTM, CDR2 ANQGSEA. V was cut by 5 bases and J by 0 bases, with 13 bases left in between. The CDR3 sequence is 14 residues long. CDR3 sequence reads: CSVPLDQPNYGYTF. DNA of the CDR3: TGCAGCGTTCCCTTGGACCAACCTAACTATGGCTACACCTTC.

The V call is TRBV7-2, the J call TRBJ2-1; 8 nucleotides agree with TRBD2. The V segment lost 4 bases and the J segment 0 bases; nucleotides outside the gene matches: 2. This CDR3 is built from 15 residues. Germline-derived CDR1 and CDR2 are SGHTA and FQGNSA. The CDR3, as DNA: TGTGCCAGCAGCTCCAGCGGGGGCTCCTACAATGAGCAGTTCTTC. Its translation is CASSSSGGSYNEQFF.

V gene TRBV6-1 combines with J gene TRBJ2-7, with TRBD2 as a possible D gene (6 bases). The V and J ends lost 3 bases and 6 bases respectively, with 15 bases between them. The germline V gene encodes CDR1 MNHNS and CDR2 SASEGT. The CDR3 consists of 14 residues. CDR3 DNA sequence: TGTGCCAGCAGTGACCGGGACGGGGGAATCGAGCAGTACTTC. Translated, it gives CASSDRDGGIEQYF.

This clone was recorded once. J is TRBJ2-1 and V is TRBV9; TRBD2 agrees at 12 bases. Germline V gene sequence: CDR1 SGDLS, CDR2 YYNGEE. The V and J ends lost 3 bases and 7 bases, in that order; junction bases with no gene match: 8. This CDR3 has 16 amino acids. DNA for the CDR3: TGTGCCAGCAGCGAACTAGCGGGGGGCCCGGAGAATGAGCAGTTCTTC. It yields the protein CASSELAGGPENEQFF.

In DNA form, the CDR3 reads TGTGCCAGCAGTTACTCGGACAGCCCGTCCTACGAGCAGTACTTC. Amino acids: CASSYSDSPSYEQYF. The chain employs TRBV6-6 and TRBJ2-7, with D possibly being TRBD1 (6 bases). Deletions cut 0 bases from V and 1 base from J, with 10 bases between. Germline V gene lookup returns CDR1 MNHNY and CDR2 SVGAGI (reference sequence). The CDR3 runs 15 residues.

This sequence joins TRBV5-1 and TRBJ1-6, with 7 bases that match TRBD1. The ends lost 4 bases at V and 0 bases at J; junction bases unmatched: 19. The CDR3 is made up of 21 amino acids. The germline gives CDR1 SGHRS, CDR2 YFSETQ. This CDR3 reads CASSPELRTGSRPSYNSPLHF. Here the CDR3 DNA reads TGCGCCAGCAGCCCAGAACTCAGGACAGGAAGCCGTCCCTCCTATAATTCACCCCTCCACTTT.

V and J are TRBV18 and TRBJ1-2; D possibly corresponds to TRBD1 (5 bases). This CDR3 contains 16 residues. Per the germline V gene, CDR1 is KGHSH and CDR2 is LQKENI. V lost 0 bases and J 2 bases, leaving 13 bases between the germline ends. As DNA, the CDR3 is TGTGCCAGCTCACCACCGGGGGGGAGGGCCAACTATGGCTACACCTTC. Amino acid sequence: CASSPPGGRANYGYTF.

J is TRBJ2-1 and V is TRBV6-5; tentatively, D is TRBD1 or TRBD2 (5 bases each). Germline V gene lookup returns CDR1 MNHEY and CDR2 SVGAGI. The CDR3 extends over 14 amino acids. Trimming left V 8 bases short and J 3 bases short, with 14 bases between. The CDR3 loop is CASFRDQFYNEQFF. CDR3 nucleotide sequence: TGTGCCAGCTTTAGGGACCAGTTCTACAATGAGCAGTTCTTC.

The chain links TRBV11-2 to TRBJ2-5; 8 bases line up with TRBD2. Germline CDR1 and CDR2: SGHAT and FQNNGV. V was clipped by 5 bases and J by 5 bases; unmatched bases: 7. This CDR3 is built from 14 residues. The CDR3 DNA follows: TGTGCCAGCAGCACCCCACTAGCGGCCGAGACCCAGTACTTC. It translates to CASSTPLAAETQYF. The complete variable domain, with remaining parts taken from reference TRBV11-2 and TRBJ2-5, reads EAGVAQSPRYKIIEKRQSVAFWCNPISGHATLYWYQQILGQGPKLLIQFQNNGVVDDSQLPKDRFSAERLKGVDSTLKIQPAKLEDSAVYLCASSTPLAAETQYFGPGTRLLVL.